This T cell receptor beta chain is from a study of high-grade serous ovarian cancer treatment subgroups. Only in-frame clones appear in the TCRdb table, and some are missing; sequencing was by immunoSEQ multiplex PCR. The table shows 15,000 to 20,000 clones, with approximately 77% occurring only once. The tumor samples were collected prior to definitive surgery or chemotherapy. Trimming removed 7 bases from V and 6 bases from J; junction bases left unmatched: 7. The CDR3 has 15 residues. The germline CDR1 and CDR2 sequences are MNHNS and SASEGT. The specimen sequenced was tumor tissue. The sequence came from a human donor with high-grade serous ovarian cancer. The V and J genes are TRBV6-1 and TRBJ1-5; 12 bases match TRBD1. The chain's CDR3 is CASTSRDRGPQPQHF. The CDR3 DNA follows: TGTGCCAGCACTAGTCGGGACAGGGGGCCTCAGCCCCAGCATTTT.